This TCR beta chain was identified in a study of technical replicates of blood from several donors. Germline V gene lookup returns CDR1 SNHLY and CDR2 FYNNEI. V shed 2 bases, J shed 0 bases, and the junction held 3 bases outside the gene matches. The CDR3 runs to 16 residues. Here immunoSEQ multiplex PCR was the method, and the copy in TCRdb shows in-frame clones only, minus some. This sample yields about 97,000 clones, of which about 95% are seen a single time; approximately 0.38% belongs to the top ten. V gene TRBV2 combines with J gene TRBJ2-1, with TRBD2 matching over 8 bases. What was sequenced was T cells isolated from PBMCs. The clonotype comes from a human donor in good health. In DNA form, the CDR3 reads TGTGCCAGCAGTGAACAAGGGACTAGCTCCTACAATGAGCAGTTCTTC. It yields the protein CASSEQGTSSYNEQFF. The whole variable domain, remainder taken from reference TRBV2 and TRBJ2-1, is EPEVTQTPSHQVTQMGQEVILRCVPISNHLYFYWYRQILGQKVEFLVSFYNNEISEKSEIFDDQFSVERPDGSNFTLKIRSTKLEDSAMYFCASSEQGTSSYNEQFFGPGTRLTVL.